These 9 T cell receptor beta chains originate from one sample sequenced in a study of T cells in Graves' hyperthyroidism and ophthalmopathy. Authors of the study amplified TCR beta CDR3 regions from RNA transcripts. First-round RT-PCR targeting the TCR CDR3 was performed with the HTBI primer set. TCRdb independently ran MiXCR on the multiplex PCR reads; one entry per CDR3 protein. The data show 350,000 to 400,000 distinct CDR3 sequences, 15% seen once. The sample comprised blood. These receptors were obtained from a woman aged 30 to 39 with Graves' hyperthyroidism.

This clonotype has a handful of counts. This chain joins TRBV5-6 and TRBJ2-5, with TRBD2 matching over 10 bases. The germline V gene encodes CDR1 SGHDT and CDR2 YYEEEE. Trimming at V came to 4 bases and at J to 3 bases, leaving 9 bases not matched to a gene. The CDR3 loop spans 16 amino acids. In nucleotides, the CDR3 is TGTGCCAGCAGCCTGCTAGCGGGAGTAGTAGAAGAGACCCAGTACTTC. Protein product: CASSLLAGVVEETQYF.

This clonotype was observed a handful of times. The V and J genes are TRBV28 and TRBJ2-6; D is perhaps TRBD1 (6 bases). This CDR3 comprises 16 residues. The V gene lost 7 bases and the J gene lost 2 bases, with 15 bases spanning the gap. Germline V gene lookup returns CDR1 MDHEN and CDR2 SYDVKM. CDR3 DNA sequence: TGTGCCAGCAACACAAGGACAGTAGCTGGGGCCAACGTCCTGACTTTC. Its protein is CASNTRTVAGANVLTF.

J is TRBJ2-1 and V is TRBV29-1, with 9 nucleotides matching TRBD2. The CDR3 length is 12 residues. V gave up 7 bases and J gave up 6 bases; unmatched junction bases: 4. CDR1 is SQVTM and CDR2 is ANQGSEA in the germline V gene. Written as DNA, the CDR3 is TGCAGCGCCATGACTAGCGGCAATGAGCAGTTCTTC. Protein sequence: CSAMTSGNEQFF.

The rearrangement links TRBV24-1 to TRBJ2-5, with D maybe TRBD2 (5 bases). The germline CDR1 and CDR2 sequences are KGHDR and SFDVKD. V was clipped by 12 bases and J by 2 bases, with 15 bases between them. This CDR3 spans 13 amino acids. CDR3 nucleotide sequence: TGTGCCGCTAGGGATAGCGCACAAGAGACCCAGTACTTC. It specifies CAARDSAQETQYF.

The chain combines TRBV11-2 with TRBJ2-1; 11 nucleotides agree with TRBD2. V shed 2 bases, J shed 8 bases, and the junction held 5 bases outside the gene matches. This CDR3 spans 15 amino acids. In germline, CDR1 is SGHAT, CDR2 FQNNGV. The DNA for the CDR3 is TGTGCCAGCAGCTTACTGTCACTAGCGGGGGATGAGCAGTTCTTC. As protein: CASSLLSLAGDEQFF.

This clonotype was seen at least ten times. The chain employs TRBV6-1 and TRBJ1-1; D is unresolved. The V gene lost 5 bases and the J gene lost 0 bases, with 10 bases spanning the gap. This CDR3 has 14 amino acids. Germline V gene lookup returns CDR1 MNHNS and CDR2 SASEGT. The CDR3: CASSTWTVNTEAFF. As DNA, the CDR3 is TGTGCCAGCAGTACATGGACGGTGAACACTGAAGCTTTCTTT.

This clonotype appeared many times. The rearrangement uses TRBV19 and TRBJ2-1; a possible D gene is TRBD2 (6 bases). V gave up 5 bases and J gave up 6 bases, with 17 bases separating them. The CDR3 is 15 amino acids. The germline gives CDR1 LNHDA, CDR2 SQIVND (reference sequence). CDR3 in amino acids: CASSVLASTGNEQFF. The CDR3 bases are TGTGCCAGTAGTGTTCTAGCGTCGACGGGCAATGAGCAGTTCTTC.

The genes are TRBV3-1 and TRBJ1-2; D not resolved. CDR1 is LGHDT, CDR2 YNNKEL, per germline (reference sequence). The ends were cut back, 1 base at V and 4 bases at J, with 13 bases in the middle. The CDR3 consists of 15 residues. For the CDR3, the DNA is TGTGCCAGCAGCCAAGGGGCCAGGACGAGCTATGGCTACACCTTC. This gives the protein CASSQGARTSYGYTF.

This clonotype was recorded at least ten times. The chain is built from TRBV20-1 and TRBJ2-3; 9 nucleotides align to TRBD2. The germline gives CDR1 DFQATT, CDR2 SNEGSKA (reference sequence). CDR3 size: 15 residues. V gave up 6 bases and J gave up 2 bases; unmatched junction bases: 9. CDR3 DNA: TGCAGTGCCAGCAGTCTAGCGGGAACCACAGATACGCAGTATTTT. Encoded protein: CSASSLAGTTDTQYF.